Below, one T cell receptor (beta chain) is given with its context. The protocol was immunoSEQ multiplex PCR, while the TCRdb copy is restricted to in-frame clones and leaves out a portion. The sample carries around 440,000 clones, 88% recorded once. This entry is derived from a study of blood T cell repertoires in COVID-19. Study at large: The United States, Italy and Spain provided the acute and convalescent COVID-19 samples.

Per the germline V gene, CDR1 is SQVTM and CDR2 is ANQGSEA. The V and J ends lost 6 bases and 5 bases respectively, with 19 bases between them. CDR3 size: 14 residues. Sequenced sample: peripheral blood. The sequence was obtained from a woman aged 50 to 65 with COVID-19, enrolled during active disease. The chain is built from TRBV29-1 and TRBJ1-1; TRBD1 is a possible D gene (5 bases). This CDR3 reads CSVTLGPAGTEAFF. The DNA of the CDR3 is TGCAGCGTGACCTTGGGGCCCGCGGGGACTGAAGCTTTCTTT.